Sequencing of this TCR beta chain was carried out in a study of T cell responses to AZD1222 COVID-19 vaccine (dated by TCRdb to the early 2020s). A note on the overall study: AZD1222 recipients whose second dose came at about 4 weeks and those whose second dose came at about 12 weeks were combined into one group, since spike-specific TCR depth and breadth did not differ between the two schedules. A total of 230 to 250 trial participants underwent TCR sequencing, of whom about 210 had received two doses of AZD1222 and around 26 had received two doses of the MenACWY control vaccine. Enrollment into the trials was organized by age into subgroups of 18-55, 56-69 and 70-plus years, and those subgroups contained about 160, 30 and 59 TCR-sequenced participants, respectively.

As concerns this clone: The antigen it binds to is not known. Given the absence of the conserved phenylalanine or tryptophan at the CDR3 end, a read error is likely. Because the CDR3's place on the DNA is in doubt, the DNA is left out and the CDR3 is given as listed by TCRdb.

The CDR3 regions of human TCRbeta chains were analyzed by immunosequencing. The original methods were these. TCRs in the repertoires were compared against a reference library of SARS-CoV-2-specific TCRs that had been generated with the MIRA antigen-specificity platform. Breadth was defined as the fraction of unique TCRs that were SARS-CoV-2-associated. Depth was defined as the fraction of total T cells that were SARS-CoV-2-associated. Using the MIRA data, each spike-specific TCR was assigned both to the spike region to which the TCR was reactive and to a CD4 or CD8 class. Log10-transformed breadth and depth values were compared by one-way ANOVA with Sidak's multiple comparisons tests. The table was pulled from immuneACCESS by TCRdb, which kept in-frame rearrangements only. Such tables lose some clones; where checked, under half of the loss comes from unresolved V genes, and the rest has no known cause. V and J calls plus clone size are reproduced from that table; the DNA served to infer D and trimming. Recorded for this sample are roughly 70,000 clones; approximately 80% of them occurred a single time. The ten largest clones capture more than 5% of the sample.

In the germline V gene, CDR1 corresponds to SGHDT and CDR2 to YYEEEE. From its first to its last residue, the CDR3 has 12 amino acids. In the paper's terms, the time point label means: baseline before first vaccination. Samples from vaccinated people were obtained from the UK trials COV001 and COV002, which included a single-blind randomized controlled phase 2/3 trial of AZD1222 (ChAdOx1 nCoV-19) in healthy adults. For TCRbeta chain sequencing, PBMC samples from trial participants were taken at day 0 and at day 28 after the second dose. The full study reports these points: Reportedly, almost half of the unique spike-specific TCRs recognized epitopes lying outside the regions that are mutated in the B.1.351 and B.1.1.7 variants. In the small 56-69-year group, the increase in depth fell short of significance, most likely because of low power. Participants were mostly white British and included more females than males, and it was suggested by the authors that clonal diversity may have been underestimated. CD4 TCRs associated with the vaccine covered the entire spike protein, and the dominant responses were in regions 160-218 and 743-854. After two AZD1222 doses, both the breadth and the depth of spike-specific TCRs were significantly higher than at day 0 and than in MenACWY recipients. Because no samples from the day 14 peak response were available, repertoires could be characterized only after the peak T cell response. Conclusions about previously exposed vaccinees were limited because only six AZD1222 recipients were SARS-CoV-2 seropositive at baseline.

The receptor was isolated from an adult in good health. This chain is built from TRBV5-6 and TRBJ2-3; the D call of TRBD2 is as the table states it, not checked on the DNA. Sequencing used peripheral blood, obtained on day 0 of AZD1222 vaccination. The CDR3 loop reads CASSLAPSGGRV.